The next 6 T cell receptor beta chains were all read from a single sample in a study of blood T cell repertoires in COVID-19. Libraries were prepared by immunoSEQ multiplex PCR; TCRdb keeps only in-frame clonotypes and omits some of them. Here the sample spans 110,000 or so clones, approximately 80% being singletons. Sequencing was done on a sample of peripheral blood. The receptor source for this set is a woman aged 40 to 55 with acute or convalescent COVID-19.

With respect to this clone: Other DNA variants within this sample encode the same CDR3. The chain recombines TRBV20-1 with TRBJ1-2; TRBD1 agrees at 7 bases. From germline, CDR1 is DFQATT and CDR2 SNEGSKA (reference sequence). The CDR3 is 11 residues long. CDR3 sequence reads: CSAGTDYGYTF. The CDR3 coding sequence is TGCAGCGCAGGGACAGATTATGGCTACACCTTC.

The chain joins TRBV6-2 or TRBV6-3 to TRBJ1-6, with D maybe TRBD1 (6 bases). Trimming stripped 4 bases from V and 5 bases from J, with 12 bases between. The CDR3 runs to 15 residues. Germline V gene data show CDR1 as MNHEY and CDR2 as SVGEGT. The chain's CDR3 is CASSSNRAHNSPLHF. The CDR3, as DNA: TGTGCCAGCAGTTCCAACAGGGCCCATAATTCACCCCTCCACTTT.

The chain has TRBV2 and TRBJ1-4; D call uncertain. From germline, CDR1 is SNHLY and CDR2 FYNNEI. The CDR3 consists of 14 residues. V shed 6 bases and J shed 0 bases, with 8 bases lying between them. The CDR3 region is CASRRITTNEKLFF. The CDR3 DNA follows: TGTGCCAGCAGGAGGATAACAACTAATGAAAAACTGTTTTTT. The whole variable domain, filled in from reference TRBV2 and TRBJ1-4, reads EPEVTQTPSHQVTQMGQEVILRCVPISNHLYFYWYRQILGQKVEFLVSFYNNEISEKSEIFDDQFSVERPDGSNFTLKIRSTKLEDSAMYFCASRRITTNEKLFFGSGTQLSVL.

The rearrangement uses TRBV4-1 and TRBJ1-2; 7 bases are shared with TRBD1. V gave up 2 bases and J gave up 4 bases; unmatched junction bases: 10. Germline CDR1 is MGHRA and CDR2 is YSYEKL. The CDR3 covers 16 residues. CDR3 coding DNA: TGCGCCAGCAGCCAATCCAGAGGGGGCTTAGGCTATGGCTACACCTTC. Translation gives CASSQSRGGLGYGYTF.

The J gene is TRBJ1-2, the V gene TRBV2; D remains unclear. Trimming removed 5 bases from V and 8 bases from J, with 15 bases in between. The CDR3 contains 13 residues. Germline CDR1 and CDR2: SNHLY and FYNNEI. CDR3 protein: CASSQGSGKGYTF. The CDR3 DNA sequence: TGTGCCAGCAGTCAAGGGAGCGGGAAAGGCTACACCTTC.

The chain has TRBV14 and TRBJ2-7; TRBD1 matches at 7 bases. Trimming removed 0 bases from V and 0 bases from J; junction bases left unmatched: 5. This CDR3 region has 16 residues. The V gene's germline CDR1 is SGHDN and CDR2 FVKESK. The CDR3, as DNA: TGTGCCAGCAGCCAAGATGAAGACAGGGCCTCCTACGAGCAGTACTTC. This gives the protein CASSQDEDRASYEQYF.